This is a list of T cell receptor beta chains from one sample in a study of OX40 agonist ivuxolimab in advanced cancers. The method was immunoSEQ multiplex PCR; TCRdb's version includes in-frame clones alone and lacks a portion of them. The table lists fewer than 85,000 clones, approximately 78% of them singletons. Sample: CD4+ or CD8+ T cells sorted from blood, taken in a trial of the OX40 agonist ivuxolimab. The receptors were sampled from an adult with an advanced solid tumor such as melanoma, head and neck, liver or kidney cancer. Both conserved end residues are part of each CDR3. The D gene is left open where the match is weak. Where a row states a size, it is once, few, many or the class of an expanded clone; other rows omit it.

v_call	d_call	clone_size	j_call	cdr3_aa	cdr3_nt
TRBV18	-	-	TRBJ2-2	CASSDSRQTGELFF	TGTGCCAGCTCAGATAGTAGACAGACCGGGGAGCTGTTTTTT
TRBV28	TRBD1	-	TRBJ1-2	CASSTEGQGGNYGYTF	TGTGCCAGCAGCACGGAGGGACAGGGCGGGAACTATGGCTACACCTTC
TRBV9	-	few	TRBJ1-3	CASSVGFSGNTIYF	TGTGCCAGCAGCGTAGGCTTCTCCGGAAACACCATATATTTT
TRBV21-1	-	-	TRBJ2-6	CASTKEGYFSGANVLTF	TGTGCCAGCACAAAGGAAGGTTACTTCTCTGGGGCCAACGTCCTGACTTTC
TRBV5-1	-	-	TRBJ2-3	CASSPGRSTDTQYF	TGCGCCAGCAGCCCTGGACGAAGCACAGATACGCAGTATTTT
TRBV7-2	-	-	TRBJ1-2	CASSLAQDLGYTF	TGTGCCAGCAGCTTAGCGCAGGACCTTGGCTACACCTTC
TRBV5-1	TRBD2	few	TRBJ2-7	CASSPTERSGWYGELYF	TGCGCCAGCAGCCCAACCGAGCGTAGCGGGTGGTATGGGGAGCTGTACTTC
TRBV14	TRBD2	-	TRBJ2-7	CASSPRWGGRNYEQYF	TGTGCCAGCAGCCCGCGGTGGGGCGGGAGGAACTACGAGCAGTACTTC
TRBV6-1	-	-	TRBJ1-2	CASSLTPGTNYGYTF	TGTGCCAGCAGTCTTACCCCCGGGACTAACTATGGCTACACCTTC
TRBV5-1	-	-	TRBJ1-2	CASRRTARDGYTF	TGCGCCAGCAGACGGACAGCCCGGGACGGCTACACCTTC
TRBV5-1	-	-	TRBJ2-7	CASSLRRETYEQYF	TGCGCCAGCAGCTTGCGTAGGGAGACCTACGAGCAGTACTTC
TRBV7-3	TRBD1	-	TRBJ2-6	CASSPRGPLSGANVLTF	TGTGCCAGCAGCCCCAGGGGGCCCCTCTCTGGGGCCAACGTCCTGACTTTC
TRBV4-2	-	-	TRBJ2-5	CASSQDFLRGETQYF	TGTGCCAGCAGCCAAGATTTCTTGCGGGGAGAGACCCAGTACTTC
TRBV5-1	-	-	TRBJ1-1	CASSLGGVNTEAFF	TGCGCCAGCAGCTTGGGTGGAGTTAACACTGAAGCTTTCTTT
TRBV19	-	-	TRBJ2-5	CASSIDHRGETQYF	TGTGCCAGTAGTATAGATCATCGCGGAGAGACCCAGTACTTC
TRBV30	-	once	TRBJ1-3	CAWVIGVRGTIYF	TGTGCCTGGGTGATTGGAGTAAGAGGCACCATATATTTT
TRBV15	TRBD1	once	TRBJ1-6	CATSRDRGQINSPLHF	TGTGCCACCAGCAGGGATCGGGGACAGATAAATTCACCCCTCCACTTT
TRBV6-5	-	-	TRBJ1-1	CASSYQGSNTEAFF	TGTGCCAGCAGTTACCAGGGATCGAACACTGAAGCTTTCTTT
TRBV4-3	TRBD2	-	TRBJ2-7	CASSQDTSGLSYEQYF	TGCGCCAGCAGCCAAGATACTAGCGGTCTCTCCTACGAGCAGTACTTC
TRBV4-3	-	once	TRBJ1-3	CASSQDASGNTIYF	TGCGCCAGCAGCCAAGATGCCTCTGGAAACACCATATATTTT
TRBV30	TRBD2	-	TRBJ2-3	CAWTSGLSTDTQYF	TGTGCCTGGACTAGCGGGCTATCCACAGATACGCAGTATTTT
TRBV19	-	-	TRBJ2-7	CASSQALPSYEQYF	TGTGCCAGTTCCCAGGCTCTACCTTCCTACGAGCAGTACTTC
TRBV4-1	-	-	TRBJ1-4	CASSQERGGGSEKLFF	TGCGCCAGCAGCCAAGAGAGGGGCGGAGGGAGTGAAAAACTGTTTTTT
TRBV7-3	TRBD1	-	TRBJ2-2	CASSLLGTVNTGELFF	TGTGCCAGCAGCTTACTCGGGACAGTGAACACCGGGGAGCTGTTTTTT
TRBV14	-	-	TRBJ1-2	CASSQVAGGYGYTF	TGTGCCAGCAGCCAAGTCGCGGGGGGGTATGGCTACACCTTC
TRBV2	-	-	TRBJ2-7	CASSEARLHEQYF	TGTGCCAGCAGTGAAGCCCGACTACACGAGCAGTACTTC
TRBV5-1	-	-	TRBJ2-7	CASSLGQVGEQYF	TGCGCCAGCAGCTTGGGGCAGGTTGGCGAGCAGTACTTC
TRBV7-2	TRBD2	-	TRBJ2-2	CASSPILAGGTGELFF	TGTGCCAGCAGCCCCATACTAGCGGGAGGCACCGGGGAGCTGTTTTTT
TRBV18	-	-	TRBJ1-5	CASSPEGGYSNQPQHF	TGTGCCAGCTCACCAGAGGGGGGATATAGCAATCAGCCCCAGCATTTT
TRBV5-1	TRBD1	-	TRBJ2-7	CASRQGSSYEQYF	TGCGCCAGCAGACAGGGGAGCTCCTACGAGCAGTACTTC
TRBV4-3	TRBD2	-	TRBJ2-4	CASSQEATSGRARVGNIQYF	TGCGCCAGCAGCCAAGAAGCGACTAGCGGGAGGGCCCGCGTTGGGAACATTCAGTACTTC
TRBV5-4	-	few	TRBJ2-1	CASSPEGVAGNEQFF	TGTGCCAGCAGCCCTGAGGGGGTAGCGGGCAATGAGCAGTTCTTC
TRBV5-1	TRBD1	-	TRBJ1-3	CASSADRGANTIYF	TGCGCCAGCAGTGCCGACAGGGGGGCAAACACCATATATTTT
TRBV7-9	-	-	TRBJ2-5	CASSLMGGEFRETQYF	TGTGCCAGCAGCTTAATGGGCGGGGAATTCAGAGAGACCCAGTACTTC
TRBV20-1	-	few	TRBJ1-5	CSAGPQQPQHF	TGCAGTGCTGGCCCCCAGCAGCCCCAGCATTTT
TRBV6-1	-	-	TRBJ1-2	CASSEAASNYGYTF	TGTGCCAGCAGTGAAGCTGCCAGTAACTATGGCTACACCTTC
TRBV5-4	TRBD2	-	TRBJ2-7	CASSLGASGYEQYF	TGTGCCAGCAGCTTAGGGGCTAGCGGCTACGAGCAGTACTTC
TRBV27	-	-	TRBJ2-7	CASSLSSITAYEQYF	TGTGCCAGCAGTTTATCTTCTATAACGGCCTACGAGCAGTACTTC
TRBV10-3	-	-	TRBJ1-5	CAISDPESAPAF	TGTGCCATCAGTGACCCGGAATCAGCCCCAGCATTT
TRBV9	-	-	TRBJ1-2	CASSPPGGGYGYTF	TGTGCCAGCAGCCCCCCGGGGGGGGGCTATGGCTACACCTTC
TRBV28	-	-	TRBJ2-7	CASSSRVGGNYEQYF	TGTGCCAGCAGTTCGCGGGTGGGTGGGAACTACGAGCAGTACTTC
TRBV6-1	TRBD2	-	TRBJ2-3	CASSEGGLSGNTQYF	TGTGCCAGCAGTGAAGGGGGACTATCGGGAAATACGCAGTATTTT
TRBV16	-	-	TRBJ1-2	CASSPRQVGYGYTF	TGTGCCAGCAGCCCCCGACAGGTCGGGTATGGCTACACCTTC
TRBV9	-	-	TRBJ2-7	CASSVDLSGDEQYF	TGTGCCAGCAGCGTAGACCTCTCCGGGGACGAGCAGTACTTC
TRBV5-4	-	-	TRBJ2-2	CASSPRDGELFF	TGTGCCAGCAGCCCCCGAGACGGGGAGCTGTTTTTT
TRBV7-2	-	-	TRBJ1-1	CASSLYPGFNTEAFF	TGTGCCAGCAGCTTATACCCAGGATTTAACACTGAAGCTTTCTTT
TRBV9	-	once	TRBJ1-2	CASSVGPGDGYTF	TGTGCCAGCAGCGTAGGGCCAGGGGATGGCTACACCTTC
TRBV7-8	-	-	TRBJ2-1	CASSNSPGNEQFF	TGTGCCAGCAGCAACTCTCCCGGCAATGAGCAGTTCTTC